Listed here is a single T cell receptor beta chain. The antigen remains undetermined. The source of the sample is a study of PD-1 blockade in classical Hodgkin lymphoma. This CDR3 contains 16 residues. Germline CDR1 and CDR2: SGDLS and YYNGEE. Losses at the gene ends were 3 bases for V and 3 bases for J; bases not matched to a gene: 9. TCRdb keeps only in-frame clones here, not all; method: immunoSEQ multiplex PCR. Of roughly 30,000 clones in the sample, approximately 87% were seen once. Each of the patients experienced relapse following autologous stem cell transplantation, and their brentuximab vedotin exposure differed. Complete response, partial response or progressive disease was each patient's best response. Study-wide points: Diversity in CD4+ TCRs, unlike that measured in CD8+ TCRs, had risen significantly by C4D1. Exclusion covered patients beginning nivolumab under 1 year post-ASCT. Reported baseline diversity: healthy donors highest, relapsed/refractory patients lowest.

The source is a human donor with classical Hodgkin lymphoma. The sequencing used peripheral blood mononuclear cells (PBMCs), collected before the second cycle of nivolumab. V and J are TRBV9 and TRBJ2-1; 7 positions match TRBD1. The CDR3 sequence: CASSGDRVLGYNEQFF. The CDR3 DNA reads TGTGCCAGCAGCGGCGACAGGGTCCTTGGCTACAATGAGCAGTTCTTC.